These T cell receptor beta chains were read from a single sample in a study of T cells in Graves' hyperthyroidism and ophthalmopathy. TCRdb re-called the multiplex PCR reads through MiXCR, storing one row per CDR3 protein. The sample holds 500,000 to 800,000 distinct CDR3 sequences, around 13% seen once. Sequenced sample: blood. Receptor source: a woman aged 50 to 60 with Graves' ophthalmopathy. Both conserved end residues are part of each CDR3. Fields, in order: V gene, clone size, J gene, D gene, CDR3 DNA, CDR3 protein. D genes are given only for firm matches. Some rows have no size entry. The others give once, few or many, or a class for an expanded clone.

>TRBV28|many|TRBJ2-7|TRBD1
TGTGCCAGCAGTTTACCGGGACAGGGGGCCTACGAGCAGTACTTC
CASSLPGQGAYEQYF
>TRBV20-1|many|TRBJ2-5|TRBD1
TGCAGTGCAAGACAGGGGGTCCAGACCCAGTACTTC
CSARQGVQTQYF
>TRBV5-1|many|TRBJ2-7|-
TGCGCCAGCAGCTTGGCCCCACACGAATTTGGGAACGAGCAGTACTTC
CASSLAPHEFGNEQYF
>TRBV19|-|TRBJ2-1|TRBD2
TGTGCCAGTAGTTTGCTAGCGGGAGTGGTTCACAATGAGCAGTTCTTC
CASSLLAGVVHNEQFF
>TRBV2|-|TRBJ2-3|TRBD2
TGTGCCAGCAGTGAAAGCGCTAGCGGAAGCACAGATACGCAGTATTTT
CASSESASGSTDTQYF
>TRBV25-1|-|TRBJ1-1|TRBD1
TGTGCCAGCACGGGACAGGGGATCGGTGAAGCTTTCTTT
CASTGQGIGEAFF
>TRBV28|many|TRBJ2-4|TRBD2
TGTGCCAGCAGGCTGACTAGCGGGAGTATCAAAAACATTCAGTACTTC
CASRLTSGSIKNIQYF
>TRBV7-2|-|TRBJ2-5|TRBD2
TGTGCCAGCAGCCCCTTCTTGGGGGAGGGTCGAGAGACCCAGTACTTC
CASSPFLGEGRETQYF
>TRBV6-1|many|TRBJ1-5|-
TGTGCCAGCATGCGGCAGGGAGGAATTCAGCCCCAGCATTTT
CASMRQGGIQPQHF
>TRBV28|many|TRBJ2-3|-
TGTGCCAGCAGTTTCGTCCTCCTCAGCACAGATACGCAGTATTTT
CASSFVLLSTDTQYF
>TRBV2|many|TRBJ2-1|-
TGTGCCAGCAGTGAAGGTAGCAATGAGCAGTTCTTC
CASSEGSNEQFF
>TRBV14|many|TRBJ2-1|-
TGTGCCAGCAGCCAAGATCTGGTAATGCATGAGCAGTTCTTC
CASSQDLVMHEQFF
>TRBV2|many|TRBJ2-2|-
TGTGCCAGCAGCCCAACGTGGACGGGCTCCGGGGAGCTGTTTTTT
CASSPTWTGSGELFF
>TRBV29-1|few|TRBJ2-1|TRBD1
TGCAGCGTTGAAGGCCGACAGGGAAGCTCCTACAATGAGCAGTTCTTC
CSVEGRQGSSYNEQFF
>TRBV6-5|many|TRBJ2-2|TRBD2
TGTGCCAGCAGTTACTTGACTAGCGGGAGGGCCGGGGAGCTGTTTTTT
CASSYLTSGRAGELFF
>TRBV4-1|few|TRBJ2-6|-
TGCGCCAGCAGCCAAGATTTAGGGGGGAGACTCCCCTCTGGGGCCAACGTCCTGACTTTC
CASSQDLGGRLPSGANVLTF
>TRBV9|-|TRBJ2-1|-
TGTGCCAGCAGCATTAGCGAGACAGCGAGCTCCTACAATGAGCAGTTCTTC
CASSISETASSYNEQFF
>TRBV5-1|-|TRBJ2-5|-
TGCGCCAGCAGCTTGCGGACTGGACCGGTAGAGTACTTC
CASSLRTGPVEYF